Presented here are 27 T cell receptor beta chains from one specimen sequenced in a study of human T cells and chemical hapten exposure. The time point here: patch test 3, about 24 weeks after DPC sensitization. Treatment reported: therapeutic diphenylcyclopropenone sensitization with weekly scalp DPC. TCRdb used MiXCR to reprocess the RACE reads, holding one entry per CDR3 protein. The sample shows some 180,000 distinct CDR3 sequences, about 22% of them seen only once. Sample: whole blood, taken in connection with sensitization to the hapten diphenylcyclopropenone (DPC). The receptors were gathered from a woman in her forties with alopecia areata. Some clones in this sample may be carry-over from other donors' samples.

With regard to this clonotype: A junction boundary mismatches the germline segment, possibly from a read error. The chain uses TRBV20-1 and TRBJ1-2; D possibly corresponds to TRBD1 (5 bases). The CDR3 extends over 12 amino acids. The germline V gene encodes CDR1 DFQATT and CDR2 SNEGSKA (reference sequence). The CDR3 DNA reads TGCAGTGCTAGAGATCAGCATCCGGGACCGTTCTTC. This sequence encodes CSARDQHPGPFF.

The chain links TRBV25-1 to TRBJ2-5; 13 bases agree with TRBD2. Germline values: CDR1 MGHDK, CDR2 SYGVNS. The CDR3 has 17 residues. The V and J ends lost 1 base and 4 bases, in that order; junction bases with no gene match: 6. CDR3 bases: TGTGCCAGCAGTGAATTCCCCGGGACTAGCGGGATAGAGACCCAGTACTTC. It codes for CASSEFPGTSGIETQYF.

The CDR3 DNA reads TGCGCCAGCAGCCGACAGGGGCAAGGTTCACCCCTCCACTTT. Its protein product is CASSRQGQGSPLHF. This chain connects TRBV4-1 to TRBJ1-6; 8 bases are shared with TRBD1. Germline values: CDR1 MGHRA, CDR2 YSYEKL. V shed 4 bases and J 9 bases; nucleotides not matched to a gene: 5. The CDR3 has 14 residues.

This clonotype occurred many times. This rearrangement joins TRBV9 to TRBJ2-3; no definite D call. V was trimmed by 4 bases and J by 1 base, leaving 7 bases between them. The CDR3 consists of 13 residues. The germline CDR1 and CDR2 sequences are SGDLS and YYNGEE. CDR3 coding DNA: TGTGCCAGCAGCATGGCGGGCACAGATACGCAGTATTTT. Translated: CASSMAGTDTQYF.

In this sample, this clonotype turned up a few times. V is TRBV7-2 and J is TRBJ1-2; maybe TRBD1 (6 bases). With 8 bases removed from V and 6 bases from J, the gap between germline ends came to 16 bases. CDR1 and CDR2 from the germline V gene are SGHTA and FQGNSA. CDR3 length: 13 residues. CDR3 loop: CASGRGAGDGYTF. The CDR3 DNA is TGTGCCAGCGGACGAGGGGCAGGGGATGGCTACACCTTC.

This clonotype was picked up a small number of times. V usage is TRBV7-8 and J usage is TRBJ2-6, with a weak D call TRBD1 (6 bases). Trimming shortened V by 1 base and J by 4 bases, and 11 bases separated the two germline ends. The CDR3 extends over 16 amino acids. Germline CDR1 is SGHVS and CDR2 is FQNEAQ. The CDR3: CASSLVGARGANVLTF. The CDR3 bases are TGTGCCAGCAGCTTAGTGGGGGCCAGGGGGGCCAACGTCCTGACTTTC.

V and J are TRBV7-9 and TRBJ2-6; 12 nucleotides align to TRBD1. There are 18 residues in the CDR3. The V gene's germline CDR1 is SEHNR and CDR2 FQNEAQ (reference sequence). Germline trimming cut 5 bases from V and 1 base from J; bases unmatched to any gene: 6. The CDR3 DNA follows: TGTGCCAGCAGCCGTGGGACAGGGGGCGCATCTGGGGCCAACGTCCTGACTTTC. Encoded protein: CASSRGTGGASGANVLTF. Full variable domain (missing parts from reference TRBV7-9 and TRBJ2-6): DTGVSQNPRHKITKRGQNVTFRCDPISEHNRLYWYRQTLGQGPEFLTYFQNEAQLEKSRLLSDRFSAERPKGSFSTLEIQRTEQGDSAMYLCASSRGTGGASGANVLTFGAGSRLTVL.

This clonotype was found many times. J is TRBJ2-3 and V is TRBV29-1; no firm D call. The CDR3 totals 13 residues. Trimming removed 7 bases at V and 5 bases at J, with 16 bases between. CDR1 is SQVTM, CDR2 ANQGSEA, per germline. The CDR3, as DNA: TGCAGCGGTGTTGACAATCTCCTAGATACGCAGTATTTT. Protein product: CSGVDNLLDTQYF.

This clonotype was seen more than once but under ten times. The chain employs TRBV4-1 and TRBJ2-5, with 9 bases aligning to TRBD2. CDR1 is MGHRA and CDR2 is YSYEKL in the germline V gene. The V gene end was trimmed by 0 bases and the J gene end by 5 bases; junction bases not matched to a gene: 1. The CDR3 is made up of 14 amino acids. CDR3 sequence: CASSQDGLAETQYF. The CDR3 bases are TGCGCCAGCAGCCAAGACGGACTAGCGGAGACCCAGTACTTC.

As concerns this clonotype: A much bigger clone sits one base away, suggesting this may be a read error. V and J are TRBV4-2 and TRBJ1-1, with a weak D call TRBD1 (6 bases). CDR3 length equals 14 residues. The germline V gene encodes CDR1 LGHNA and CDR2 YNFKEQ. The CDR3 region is CVSSPGQVNTEAFF. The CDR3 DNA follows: TGTGTCAGCAGCCCGGGACAAGTGAACACTGAAGCTTTCTTT.

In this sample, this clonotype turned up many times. CDR3 loop: CSALPGPIETQYF. Here the CDR3 DNA reads TGCAGTGCTTTACCGGGCCCGATAGAGACCCAGTACTTC. The V and J genes are TRBV20-1 and TRBJ2-5; D unresolved. The V end lost 5 bases, the J end lost 4 bases, and 14 bases lay between the germline ends. Germline CDR1 reads DFQATT; CDR2 reads SNEGSKA (reference sequence). There are 13 residues in the CDR3.

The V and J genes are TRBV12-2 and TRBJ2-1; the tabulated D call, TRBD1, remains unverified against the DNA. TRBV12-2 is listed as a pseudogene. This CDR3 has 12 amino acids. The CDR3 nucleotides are TGTGCAAGTCGCCCGCGGGGCGGGGGACAGTTCTTC. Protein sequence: CASRPRGGGQFF.

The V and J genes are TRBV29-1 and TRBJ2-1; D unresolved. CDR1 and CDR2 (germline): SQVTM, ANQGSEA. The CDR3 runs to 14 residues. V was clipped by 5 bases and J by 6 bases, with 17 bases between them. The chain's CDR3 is CSVIRYLARNEQFF. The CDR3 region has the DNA TGCAGCGTTATAAGGTACCTCGCCCGCAATGAGCAGTTCTTC.

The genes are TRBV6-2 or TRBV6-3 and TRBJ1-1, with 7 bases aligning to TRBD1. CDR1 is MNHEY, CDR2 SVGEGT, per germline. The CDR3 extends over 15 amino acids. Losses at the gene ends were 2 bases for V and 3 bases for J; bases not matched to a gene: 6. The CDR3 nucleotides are TGTGCCAGCAGTTACCATACAGGGGACGACACTGAAGCTTTCTTT. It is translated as CASSYHTGDDTEAFF.

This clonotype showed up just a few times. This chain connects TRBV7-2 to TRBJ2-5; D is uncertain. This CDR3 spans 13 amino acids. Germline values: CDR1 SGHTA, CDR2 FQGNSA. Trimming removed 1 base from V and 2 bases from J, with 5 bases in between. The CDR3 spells CASSLGWQETQYF. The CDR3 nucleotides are TGTGCCAGCAGCTTAGGTTGGCAAGAGACCCAGTACTTC.

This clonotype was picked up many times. The CDR3 region has the DNA TGTGCCAGTCTGGGACAACTTGAGCAGTACTTC. Translated, it gives CASLGQLEQYF. The V and J genes are TRBV28 and TRBJ2-7; maybe TRBD1 (6 bases). CDR3 size: 11 residues. V was trimmed by 9 bases and J by 7 bases, leaving 13 bases between them. The germline CDR1 and CDR2 sequences are MDHEN and SYDVKM. Together with reference TRBV28 and TRBJ2-7, the CDR3 gives the full variable domain: DVKVTQSSRYLVKRTGEKVFLECVQDMDHENMFWYRQDPGLGLRLIYFSYDVKMKEKGDIPEGYSVSREKKERFSLILESASTNQTSMYLCASLGQLEQYFGPGTRLTVT.

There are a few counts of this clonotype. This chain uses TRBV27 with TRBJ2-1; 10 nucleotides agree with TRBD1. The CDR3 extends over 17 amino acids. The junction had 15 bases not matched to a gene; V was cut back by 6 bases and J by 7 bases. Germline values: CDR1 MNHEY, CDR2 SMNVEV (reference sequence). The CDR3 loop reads CASSPEAGTGAVNEQFF. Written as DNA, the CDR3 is TGTGCCAGCAGCCCAGAAGCCGGGACAGGGGCAGTGAATGAGCAGTTCTTC.

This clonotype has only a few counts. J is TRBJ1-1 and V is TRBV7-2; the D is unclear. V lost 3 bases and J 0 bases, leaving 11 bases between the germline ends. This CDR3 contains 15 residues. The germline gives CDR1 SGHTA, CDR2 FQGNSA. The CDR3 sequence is CASSFSLQLNTEAFF. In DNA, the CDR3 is TGTGCCAGCAGCTTCTCATTACAGCTGAACACTGAAGCTTTCTTT.

The CDR3 reads CASSERASEQFF. In DNA form, the CDR3 reads TGTGCCAGCAGTGAGAGGGCCTCTGAGCAGTTCTTC. V usage is TRBV27 and J usage is TRBJ2-1, with a tentative D call TRBD2 (5 bases). CDR1 MNHEY and CDR2 SMNVEV come from the germline V gene (reference sequence). This CDR3 comprises 12 residues. With 5 bases removed from V and 9 bases from J, the gap between germline ends came to 11 bases.

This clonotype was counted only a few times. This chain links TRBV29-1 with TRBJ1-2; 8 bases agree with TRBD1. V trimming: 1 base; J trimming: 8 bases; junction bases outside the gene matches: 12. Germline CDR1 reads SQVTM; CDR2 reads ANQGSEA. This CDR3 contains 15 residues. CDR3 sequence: CSVEALPQGARGYTF. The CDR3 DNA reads TGCAGCGTTGAAGCCCTACCTCAGGGGGCACGGGGCTACACCTTC.

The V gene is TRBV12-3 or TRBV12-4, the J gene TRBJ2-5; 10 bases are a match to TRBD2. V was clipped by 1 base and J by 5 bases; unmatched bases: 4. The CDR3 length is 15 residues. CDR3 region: CASSLGLAGVETQYF. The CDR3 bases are TGTGCCAGCAGTTTAGGGCTAGCGGGAGTTGAGACCCAGTACTTC.

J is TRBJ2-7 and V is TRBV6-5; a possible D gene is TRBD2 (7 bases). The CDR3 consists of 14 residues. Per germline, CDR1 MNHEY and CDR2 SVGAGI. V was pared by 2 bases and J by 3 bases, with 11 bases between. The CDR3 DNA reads TGTGCCAGCAGTTACGGGGGGGGCGGCTACGAGCAGTACTTC. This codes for CASSYGGGGYEQYF.

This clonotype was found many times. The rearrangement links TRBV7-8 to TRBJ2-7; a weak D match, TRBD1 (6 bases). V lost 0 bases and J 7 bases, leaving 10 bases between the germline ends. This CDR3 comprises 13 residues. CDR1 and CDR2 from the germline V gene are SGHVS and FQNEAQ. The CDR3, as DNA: TGTGCCAGCAGCTTAGCGGGGGCGCGGGAGCAGTACTTC. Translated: CASSLAGAREQYF.

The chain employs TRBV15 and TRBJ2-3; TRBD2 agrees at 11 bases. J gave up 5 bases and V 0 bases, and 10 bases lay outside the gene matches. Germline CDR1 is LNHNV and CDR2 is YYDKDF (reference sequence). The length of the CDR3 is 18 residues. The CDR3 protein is CATSRDPLAGGGGDTQYF. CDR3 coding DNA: TGTGCCACCAGCAGAGATCCGCTAGCGGGAGGAGGGGGAGATACGCAGTATTTT.

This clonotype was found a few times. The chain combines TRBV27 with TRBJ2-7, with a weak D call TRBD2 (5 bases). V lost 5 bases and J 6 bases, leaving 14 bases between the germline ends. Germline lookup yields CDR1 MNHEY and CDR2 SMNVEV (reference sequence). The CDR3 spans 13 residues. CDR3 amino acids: CASSIAYGVEQYF. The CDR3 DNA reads TGTGCCAGCAGTATAGCCTACGGGGTCGAGCAGTACTTC.

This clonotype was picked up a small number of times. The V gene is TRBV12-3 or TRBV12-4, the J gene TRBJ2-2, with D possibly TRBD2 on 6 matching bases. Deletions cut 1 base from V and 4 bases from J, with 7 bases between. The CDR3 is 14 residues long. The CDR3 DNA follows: TGTGCCAGCAGTTTAGGGGGAGGCACCGGGGAGCTGTTTTTT. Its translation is CASSLGGGTGELFF.

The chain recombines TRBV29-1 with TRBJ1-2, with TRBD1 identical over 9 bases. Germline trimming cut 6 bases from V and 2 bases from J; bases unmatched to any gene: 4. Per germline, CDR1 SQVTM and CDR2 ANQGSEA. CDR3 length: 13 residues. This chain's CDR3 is CSVAGQGNYGYTF. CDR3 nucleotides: TGCAGCGTCGCAGGACAGGGGAACTATGGCTACACCTTC.